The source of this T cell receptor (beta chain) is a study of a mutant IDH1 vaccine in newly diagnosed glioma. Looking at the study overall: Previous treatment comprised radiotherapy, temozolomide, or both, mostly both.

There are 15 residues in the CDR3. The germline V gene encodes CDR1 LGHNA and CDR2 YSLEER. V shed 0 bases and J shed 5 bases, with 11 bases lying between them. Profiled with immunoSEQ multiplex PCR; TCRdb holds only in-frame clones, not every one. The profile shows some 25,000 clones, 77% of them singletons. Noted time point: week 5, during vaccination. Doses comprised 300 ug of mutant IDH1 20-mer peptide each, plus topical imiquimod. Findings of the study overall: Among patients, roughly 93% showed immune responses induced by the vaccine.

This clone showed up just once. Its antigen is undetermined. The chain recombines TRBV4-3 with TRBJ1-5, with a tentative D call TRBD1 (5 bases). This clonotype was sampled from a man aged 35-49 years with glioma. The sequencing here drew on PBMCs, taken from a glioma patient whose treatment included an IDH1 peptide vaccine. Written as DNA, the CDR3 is TGCGCCAGCAGCCAAGACGAAACGGGGGATCAGCCCCAGCATTTT. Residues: CASSQDETGDQPQHF.